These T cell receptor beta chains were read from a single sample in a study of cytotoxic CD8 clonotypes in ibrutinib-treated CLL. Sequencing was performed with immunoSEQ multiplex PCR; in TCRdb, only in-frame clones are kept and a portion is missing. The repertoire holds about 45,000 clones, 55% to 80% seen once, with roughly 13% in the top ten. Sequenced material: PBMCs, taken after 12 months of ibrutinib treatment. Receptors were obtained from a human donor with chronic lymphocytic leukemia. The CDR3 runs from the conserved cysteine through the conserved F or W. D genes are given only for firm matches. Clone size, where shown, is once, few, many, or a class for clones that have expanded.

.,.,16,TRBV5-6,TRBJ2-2,TGTGCCAGCAGCTTGTTTCTGGTACCGAACACCGGGGAGCTGTTTTTT,CASSLFLVPNTGELFF
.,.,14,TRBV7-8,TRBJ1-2,TGTGCCAGCAGCTTACTGGCGGGGAACTATGGCTACACCTTC,CASSLLAGNYGYTF
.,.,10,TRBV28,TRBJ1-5,TGTGCCAGCAGTGGTCAGCCCCAGCATTTT,CASSGQPQHF
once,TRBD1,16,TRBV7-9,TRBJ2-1,TGTGCCAGCATCGCCAGCGGGACAGGGTATACCAATGAGCAGTTCTTC,CASIASGTGYTNEQFF
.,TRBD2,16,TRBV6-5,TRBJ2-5,TGTGCCAGCAGTTACTCGAGGCGGGGGGCATGGGAGACCCAGTACTTC,CASSYSRRGAWETQYF
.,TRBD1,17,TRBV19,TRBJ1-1,TGTGCCAGTAGTACAACCGGGACAGGGAACGTCGGCACTGAAGCTTTCTTT,CASSTTGTGNVGTEAFF
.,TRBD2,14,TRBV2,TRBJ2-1,TGTGCCAGCAGTGACAGCGGGGGGATCAATGAGCAGTTCTTC,CASSDSGGINEQFF
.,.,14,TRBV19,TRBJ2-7,TGTGCCAGTAGTTTAAGACAGGGAGGCTACGAGCAGTACTTC,CASSLRQGGYEQYF
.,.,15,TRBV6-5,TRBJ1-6,TGTGCCAGCTATCAGGGACCCCCCCATAATTCACCCCTCCACTTT,CASYQGPPHNSPLHF
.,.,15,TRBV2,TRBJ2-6,TGTGCCAGCAGTGAATTCCTAGGTAGGGCCAACGTCCTGACTTTC,CASSEFLGRANVLTF
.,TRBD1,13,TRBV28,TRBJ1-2,TGTGCCAGCAGTTTGTCGGACAGGGTCGGCTACACCTTC,CASSLSDRVGYTF
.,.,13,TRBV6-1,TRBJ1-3,TGTGCCAGCAGTGATTGGGCTGGAAACACCATATATTTT,CASSDWAGNTIYF
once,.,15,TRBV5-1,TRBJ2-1,TGCGCCAGCAGCTTGGGACAGGTCAACTACAATGAGCAGTTCTTC,CASSLGQVNYNEQFF
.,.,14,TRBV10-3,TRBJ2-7,TGTGCCATCAATACGGGGTCCCTCTCCTACGAGCAGTACTTC,CAINTGSLSYEQYF
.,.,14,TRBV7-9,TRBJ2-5,TGTGCCAGCAGCTTAGCCGGGACATGGTCGACCCAGTACTTC,CASSLAGTWSTQYF
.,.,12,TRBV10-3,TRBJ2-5,TGTGCCATCAGTGAGTCGCATGGGACCCAGTACTTC,CAISESHGTQYF
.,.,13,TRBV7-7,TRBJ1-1,TGTGCTAGCAGCTTAGCCCTGAACACTGAAGCTTTCTTT,CASSLALNTEAFF
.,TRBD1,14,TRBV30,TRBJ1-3,TGTGCCTGGAGAAACAGGGGGCTTGGAAACACCATATATTTT,CAWRNRGLGNTIYF
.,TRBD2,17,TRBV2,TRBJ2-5,TGTGCCAGCAGTGTCCTAGCGGGGGGCGGAGTTTCGGAGACCCAGTACTTC,CASSVLAGGGVSETQYF
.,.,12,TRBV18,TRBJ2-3,TGTGCCAGCTTCAGTAGCACAGATACGCAGTATTTT,CASFSSTDTQYF
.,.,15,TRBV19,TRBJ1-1,TGTGCCAGTAGTAGTACCAGAAAGGAGAACACTGAAGCTTTCTTT,CASSSTRKENTEAFF
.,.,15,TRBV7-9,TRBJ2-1,TGTGCCAGCAGCGCTACAGTGGCTAGCTACAATGAGCAGTTCTTC,CASSATVASYNEQFF
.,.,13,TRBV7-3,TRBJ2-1,TGTGCCAGCAGCGAGGGGGTTTACAATGAGCAGTTCTTC,CASSEGVYNEQFF
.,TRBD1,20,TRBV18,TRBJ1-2,TGTGCCAGCTCACCTATTCCCAACCAACAGGGGCCGTTCCGAATCTATGGCTACACCTTC,CASSPIPNQQGPFRIYGYTF
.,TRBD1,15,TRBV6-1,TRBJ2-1,TGTGCCAGCAGTGAATCGGGGACAGGGTACAATGAGCAGTTCTTC,CASSESGTGYNEQFF
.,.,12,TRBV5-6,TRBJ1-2,TGTGCCAGCAGCTCGGACTCATATGGCTACACCTTC,CASSSDSYGYTF
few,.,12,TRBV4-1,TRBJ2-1,TGCGCCAGCAGCCGTTCCTACAATGAGCAGTTCTTC,CASSRSYNEQFF
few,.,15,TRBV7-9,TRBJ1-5,TGTGCCAGCAGCCCCGCGGGTATGAGCGATCAGCCCCAGCATTTT,CASSPAGMSDQPQHF
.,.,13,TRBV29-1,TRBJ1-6,TGCAGCGTGGAATTACTCCCGGGGGAGCCCCTCCACTTT,CSVELLPGEPLHF
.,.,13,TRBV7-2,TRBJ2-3,TGTGCCAGCAGCCTGTCCCGTGCGGATACGCAGTATTTT,CASSLSRADTQYF
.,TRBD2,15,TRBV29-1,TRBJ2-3,TGCAGCGTTGAACCCGGGACTAGCTTTGGAGATACGCAGTATTTT,CSVEPGTSFGDTQYF
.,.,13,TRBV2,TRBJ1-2,TGTGCCAGCAGTGACCGGGGGGCTTATGGCTACACCTTC,CASSDRGAYGYTF
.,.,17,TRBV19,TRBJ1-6,TGTGCCAGTAGTCCGGATCGGGGGTCGGACTATAATTCACCCCTCCACTTT,CASSPDRGSDYNSPLHF
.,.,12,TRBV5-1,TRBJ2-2,TGCGCCAGCATCCAGAAAACCGGGGAGCTGTTTTTT,CASIQKTGELFF
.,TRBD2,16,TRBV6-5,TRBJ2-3,TGTGCCAGCAGTTACCACGGACTAGCGGCCACAGATACGCAGTATTTT,CASSYHGLAATDTQYF
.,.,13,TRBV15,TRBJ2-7,TGTGCCACCAGCAGAGAGGGCTCCTACGAGCAGTACTTC,CATSREGSYEQYF
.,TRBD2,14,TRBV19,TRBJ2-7,TGTGCCACCAGGGGAGCGGGGGCCCCCGACGAGCAGTACTTC,CATRGAGAPDEQYF
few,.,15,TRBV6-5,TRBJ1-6,TGTGCCAGCAGTTATGAGGGGGGTAGTAATTCACCCCTCCACTTT,CASSYEGGSNSPLHF
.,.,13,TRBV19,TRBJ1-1,TGTGCCAGTAGTACGACAGGGAACACTGAAGCTTTCTTT,CASSTTGNTEAFF
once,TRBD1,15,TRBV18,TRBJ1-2,TGTGCCAGCTCACCGCAACTACGGGACAGAGATGGCTACACCTTC,CASSPQLRDRDGYTF
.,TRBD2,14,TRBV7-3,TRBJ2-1,TGTGCCAGCAGCTTAAGCCGGGGGGGAAATGAGCAGTTCTTC,CASSLSRGGNEQFF
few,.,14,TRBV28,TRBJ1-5,TGTGCCAGCAGTTTGGGGCAGGGTCATCAGCCCCAGCATTTT,CASSLGQGHQPQHF
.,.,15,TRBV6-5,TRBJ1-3,TGTGCCAGCAGTATTCAGGGGAGCTCTGGAAACACCATATATTTT,CASSIQGSSGNTIYF
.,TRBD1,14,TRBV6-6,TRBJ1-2,TGTGCCAGCAGTTCGGACAGGGACATCTATGGCTACACCTTC,CASSSDRDIYGYTF
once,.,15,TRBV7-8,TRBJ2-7,TGTGCCAGCAGCACGGGCCCACCGGTTACTTCCGAGCAGTACTTC,CASSTGPPVTSEQYF
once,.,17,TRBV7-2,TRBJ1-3,TGTGCCAGCAGCTTAGTGGGTCAGTCGAGCTCTGGAAACACCATATATTTT,CASSLVGQSSSGNTIYF
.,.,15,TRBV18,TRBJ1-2,TGTGCCAGCTCACCGAGGCCGCTAATTAACTATGGCTACACCTTC,CASSPRPLINYGYTF
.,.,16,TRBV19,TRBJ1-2,TGTGCCAGTAGTATGGGCGGAGGGGGGCTCAACTATGGCTACACCTTC,CASSMGGGGLNYGYTF
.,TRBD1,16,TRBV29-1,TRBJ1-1,TGCAGCGTTTCGGGCAAGCCCGGGACAGGGGACACTGAAGCTTTCTTT,CSVSGKPGTGDTEAFF
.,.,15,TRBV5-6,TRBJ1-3,TGTGCCAGCAGCTTCGGGGCTCTCTCTGGAAACACCATATATTTT,CASSFGALSGNTIYF
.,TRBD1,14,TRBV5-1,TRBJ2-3,TGCGCCAGCAGGGCAGGGGGAATCGCAGATACGCAGTATTTT,CASRAGGIADTQYF
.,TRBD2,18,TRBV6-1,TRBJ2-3,TGTGCCAGCAGTGAGGCCCCCTCTAGCGGGGGGTTGACAGATACGCAGTATTTT,CASSEAPSSGGLTDTQYF
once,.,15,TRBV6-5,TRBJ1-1,TGTGCCAGCAGTCCTAGGATGGGGGTTGGCACTGAAGCTTTCTTT,CASSPRMGVGTEAFF
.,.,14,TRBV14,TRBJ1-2,TGTGCCAGCAGCCGAGAACAGGGAAACTATGGCTACACCTTC,CASSREQGNYGYTF
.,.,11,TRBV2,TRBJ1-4,TGTGCCTCAAATTCGGGAGAAAAACTGTTTTTT,CASNSGEKLFF
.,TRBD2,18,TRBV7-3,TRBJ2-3,TGTGCCAGCAGCTCCAGCCGGACTAGCGGGGGGAGCACAGATACGCAGTATTTT,CASSSSRTSGGSTDTQYF
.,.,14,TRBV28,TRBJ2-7,TGTGCCAGCCGAACACCGGCGGTTTCTTACGAGCAGTACTTC,CASRTPAVSYEQYF
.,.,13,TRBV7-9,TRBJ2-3,TGTGCCCTCGGCGGAGCTAGCACAGATACGCAGTATTTT,CALGGASTDTQYF
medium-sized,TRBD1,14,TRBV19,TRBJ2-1,TGTGCCAGTACGAGACAGGGCTCCTACAATGAGCAGTTCTTC,CASTRQGSYNEQFF
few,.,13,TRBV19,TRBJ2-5,TGTGCCAGTAGCACGCCTCAGGGAGAGACCCAGTACTTC,CASSTPQGETQYF